The 30 T cell receptor beta chains below come from one sample, sequenced in a study of metastatic and nonmetastatic thyroid tumors. Via MiXCR, TCRdb re-called the PCR reads. The table has around 64,000 clones, about 4% seen once. Until they underwent thyroid surgery, no patient had received any treatment. Sequences were obtained from blood. All receptors derive from a female donor with papillary thyroid cancer or a benign thyroid nodule (not recorded which). Some clones in this sample may be carry-over from other donors' samples.

This clone was observed at least ten times. The chain recombines TRBV6-5 with TRBJ1-1, with D unresolved. The CDR3 sequence is 13 residues long. V gave up 0 bases and J gave up 6 bases, with 8 bases separating them. Per germline, CDR1 MNHEY and CDR2 SVGAGI. CDR3 amino acids: CASSYSGIPEAFF. The CDR3 DNA is TGTGCCAGCAGTTACTCAGGGATCCCTGAAGCTTTCTTT.

This clone was picked up many times. The rearrangement joins TRBV2 to TRBJ1-6; D gene ambiguous. Per germline, CDR1 SNHLY and CDR2 FYNNEI. CDR3 length: 13 residues. V lost 4 bases to trimming and J lost 12 bases, with 13 bases between them. In DNA, the CDR3 is TGTGCCAGCAGTGGCGGAGACACTCGACCCCTCCACTTT. As protein: CASSGGDTRPLHF.

This chain joins TRBV20-1 and TRBJ1-5; 7 positions agree with TRBD1. Germline V CDR1 and CDR2: DFQATT, SNEGSKA (reference sequence). The ends lost 6 bases at V and 0 bases at J; junction bases unmatched: 14. CDR3 length equals 17 residues. The CDR3 protein is CSAEGAWDSHSNQPQHF. CDR3 sequence (DNA): TGCAGTGCCGAAGGCGCCTGGGACAGCCATAGCAATCAGCCCCAGCATTTT.

There are a few counts of this clone. The J gene is TRBJ1-2, the V gene TRBV11-3; unclear D gene. Germline V gene lookup returns CDR1 SGHNT and CDR2 YENEEA. V was shortened by 4 bases and J by 1 base, with 16 bases between the two germline ends. This CDR3 region has 16 residues. In DNA, the CDR3 is TGTGCCAGCAGCTCCCACCGGACGAGATATAACTATGGCTACACCTTC. Amino acids: CASSSHRTRYNYGYTF.

This clone has a count of ten or more. V is TRBV7-9 and J is TRBJ1-2; D call uncertain. V was shortened by 1 base and J by 4 bases, with 13 bases between the two germline ends. This CDR3 spans 15 amino acids. Germline lookup yields CDR1 SEHNR and CDR2 FQNEAQ (reference sequence). As DNA, the CDR3 is TGTGCCAGCAGCTTAGTGACGGGAAAGAGCTATGGCTACACCTTC. It yields the protein CASSLVTGKSYGYTF.

By frequency in the sample, this clone is medium-sized. This chain links TRBV6-1 with TRBJ1-1; possibly TRBD1 for D (5 bases). CDR1 is MNHNS, CDR2 SASEGT, per germline. V lost 5 bases to trimming and J lost 0 bases, with 13 bases between them. CDR3 size: 15 residues. The chain's CDR3 is CASSRSGGMNTEAFF. The CDR3, as DNA: TGTGCCAGCAGTCGCTCGGGGGGGATGAACACTGAAGCTTTCTTT.

This clone came up many times. The chain combines TRBV6-1 with TRBJ1-2, with 7 bases aligning to TRBD1. The CDR3 totals 17 residues. Losses at the gene ends were 5 bases for V and 6 bases for J; bases not matched to a gene: 18. Germline CDR1 is MNHNS and CDR2 is SASEGT. This chain's CDR3 is CASSLYRGPNPTNGYTF. CDR3 sequence (DNA): TGTGCCAGCAGTTTATACAGGGGCCCGAACCCAACGAATGGCTACACCTTC.

The chain carries TRBV6-2 or TRBV6-3 and TRBJ2-7, with a tentative D call TRBD1 (6 bases). CDR1 MNHEY and CDR2 SVGEGT come from the germline V gene. V was trimmed by 7 bases and J by 3 bases, leaving 16 bases between them. CDR3 length equals 14 residues. This CDR3 reads CASTTGPSCYEQYF. As DNA, the CDR3 is TGTGCCAGCACTACAGGGCCGTCGTGCTACGAGCAGTACTTC.

This clone was counted at least ten times. The rearrangement links TRBV10-3 to TRBJ1-2; D is ambiguous. V was pared by 7 bases and J by 8 bases, with 20 bases between. The CDR3 contains 14 residues. CDR1 is ENHRY, CDR2 SYGVKD, per germline. CDR3 DNA sequence: TGTGCCATCACCACCGGGCCCAAAGATGGAGGCTACACCTTC. As protein: CAITTGPKDGGYTF.

The chain links TRBV6-1 to TRBJ2-1; 10 nucleotides align to TRBD1. Trimming removed 7 bases from V and 7 bases from J; junction bases left unmatched: 4. The CDR3 spans 13 residues. Germline loops: CDR1 MNHNS, CDR2 SASEGT. CDR3 nucleotide sequence: TGTGCCAGCAAGGGACAGGGGAGAAATGAGCAGTTCTTC. Protein: CASKGQGRNEQFF.

This clone was observed many times. This chain links TRBV7-9 with TRBJ1-1; D may be TRBD1 (5 bases). Germline V CDR1 and CDR2: SEHNR, FQNEAQ (reference sequence). V was pared by 1 base and J by 5 bases, with 11 bases between. The CDR3 contains 14 residues. In nucleotides, the CDR3 is TGTGCCAGCAGCTTAGAAGGGGCTTATACTGAAGCTTTCTTT. This sequence encodes CASSLEGAYTEAFF.

This clone was found a few times. V and J are TRBV20-1 and TRBJ2-1, with 12 bases lining up with TRBD2. Germline assignment: CDR1 DFQATT and CDR2 SNEGSKA (reference sequence). The V gene end was trimmed by 0 bases and the J gene end by 4 bases; junction bases not matched to a gene: 4. The CDR3 extends over 16 amino acids. The CDR3 protein is CSARDRLAGVYNEQFF. The CDR3 DNA follows: TGCAGTGCTAGAGATCGACTAGCGGGAGTATACAATGAGCAGTTCTTC.

At least ten counts were recorded for this clone. The CDR3 DNA reads as TGTGCCAGCAGCGCCCGACAGTCCTACGAGCAGTACTTC. Amino acids: CASSARQSYEQYF. The chain links TRBV5-4 to TRBJ2-7, with D tentatively TRBD1 (5 bases). Germline lookup yields CDR1 SGHNT and CDR2 YYREEE (reference sequence). The V end was cut by 4 bases, the J end by 1 base, with 9 bases between. CDR3 length: 13 amino acids.

This clone was seen at least ten times. The V call is TRBV6-1, the J call TRBJ2-7; 8 bases are shared with TRBD1. This CDR3 is built from 13 residues. V lost 7 bases, J lost 3 bases, and 5 bases stayed unmatched. From germline, CDR1 is MNHNS and CDR2 SASEGT. CDR3 DNA: TGTGCCAGCAAGTCGGGACAGGTCTACGAGCAGTACTTC. Translation: CASKSGQVYEQYF.

There are a few counts of this clone. A read error is possible here, since a much larger clone lies one base away. The chain links TRBV7-3 to TRBJ2-3, with D unresolved. This CDR3 contains 13 residues. Germline V gene lookup returns CDR1 SGHTA and CDR2 FQGTGA. The CDR3 here is CTSSLLRADTQYF. In DNA form, the CDR3 reads TGTACCAGCAGCTTACTTAGGGCAGATACGCAGTATTTT.

This clone has ten or more counts. V usage is TRBV11-2 and J usage is TRBJ2-3, with D possibly matching TRBD2 (6 bases). Looked up from germline, CDR1 is SGHAT and CDR2 is FQNNGV. The V and J ends lost 0 bases and 5 bases respectively, with 9 bases between them. The CDR3 is 14 amino acids. CDR3 residues: CASSLDVGGDTQYF. The CDR3 DNA follows: TGTGCCAGCAGCTTAGATGTGGGGGGAGATACGCAGTATTTT.

This clone was detected many times. This sequence joins TRBV5-1 and TRBJ2-7; 8 bases line up with TRBD2. The CDR3 extends over 13 amino acids. The germline CDR1 and CDR2 sequences are SGHRS and YFSETQ. With V trimmed by 0 bases and J by 6 bases, 2 bases remained unmatched. The CDR3 spells CASSLATSGEQYF. DNA of the CDR3: TGCGCCAGCAGCTTGGCAACTAGCGGCGAGCAGTACTTC.

Only a few counts were recorded for this clone. This chain links TRBV7-9 with TRBJ2-7, with 8 bases fitting TRBD1. The CDR3 consists of 15 residues. Per the germline V gene, CDR1 is SEHNR and CDR2 is FQNEAQ (reference sequence). V was clipped by 5 bases and J by 4 bases; unmatched bases: 10. The CDR3 loop is CASSAGQGSLYEQYF. The CDR3, as DNA: TGTGCCAGCAGCGCCGGACAGGGATCGTTGTACGAGCAGTACTTC. The entire variable domain, with the rest obtained from reference TRBV7-9 and TRBJ2-7, is as follows: DTGVSQNPRHKITKRGQNVTFRCDPISEHNRLYWYRQTLGQGPEFLTYFQNEAQLEKSRLLSDRFSAERPKGSFSTLEIQRTEQGDSAMYLCASSAGQGSLYEQYFGPGTRLTVT.

This clone was seen many times. The rearrangement links TRBV7-9 to TRBJ1-4; TRBD1 matches at 9 bases. The length of the CDR3 is 14 residues. V was pared by 5 bases and J by 7 bases, with 5 bases of the junction left unmatched. CDR1 is SEHNR, CDR2 FQNEAQ, per germline (reference sequence). CDR3 amino acids: CASSITGGGEKLFF. CDR3 coding DNA: TGTGCCAGCAGCATTACAGGGGGCGGTGAAAAACTGTTTTTT.

This clone occurred a few times. This CDR3 reads CASSVSSAGGNYGYTF. In DNA, the CDR3 is TGTGCCAGCAGTGTCAGTTCGGCAGGGGGAAACTATGGCTACACCTTC. The chain couples TRBV6-1 to TRBJ1-2, with TRBD1 matching over 7 bases. Germline trimming cut 4 bases from V and 2 bases from J; bases unmatched to any gene: 10. The germline V gene encodes CDR1 MNHNS and CDR2 SASEGT. The CDR3 totals 16 residues.

This clone occurred many times. The chain joins TRBV5-1 to TRBJ2-5; 10 bases align to TRBD1. Germline V gene lookup returns CDR1 SGHRS and CDR2 YFSETQ. With V trimmed by 1 base and J by 5 bases, 8 bases remained unmatched. This CDR3 is built from 16 residues. The CDR3 reads CASSLTGTGALETQYF. The CDR3 DNA follows: TGCGCCAGCAGCTTGACCGGGACAGGGGCTCTGGAGACCCAGTACTTC.

The table lists this clone with many counts. This may be a read error, as it is one base from a much larger clone. CDR3: CATSGSGSYNKQFF. In DNA, the CDR3 is TGTGCCACCAGTGGCAGCGGGAGCTACAATAAGCAGTTCTTC. The rearrangement uses TRBV24-1 and TRBJ2-1; 8 bases align to TRBD2. The CDR3 runs 14 residues. The germline V gene encodes CDR1 KGHDR and CDR2 SFDVKD.

Remarks on this clone: A much bigger clone sits one base away, suggesting this may be a read error. Other DNA sequences of this sample code for an identical CDR3. CDR3 sequence (DNA): TGCGCCAGCAGCCGAGCCAGGATGGTCCTGAATTCACCCCTCCACTTT. Amino acid sequence: CASSRARMVLNSPLHF. The chain couples TRBV4-1 to TRBJ1-6; the D is unclear. The CDR3 has 16 residues. The germline V and J ends were trimmed by 4 bases and 7 bases, with 17 bases remaining between them. From germline, CDR1 is MGHRA and CDR2 YSYEKL.

A few counts support this clone. The gene calls are TRBV7-9 and TRBJ2-7; D is unclear. Trimming shortened V by 5 bases and J by 2 bases, and 19 bases separated the two germline ends. Per the germline V gene, CDR1 is SEHNR and CDR2 is FQNEAQ (reference sequence). CDR3 length equals 16 residues. The CDR3 loop is CASSPRYVGGTYEQYF. The DNA of the CDR3 is TGTGCCAGCAGCCCGCGATATGTGGGTGGGACCTACGAGCAGTACTTC.

Concerning this clone: Given a much more abundant clone one base away, this may be a read error. V gene TRBV18 combines with J gene TRBJ1-6; 8 positions agree with TRBD1. The germline V gene encodes CDR1 KGHSH and CDR2 LQKENI. V lost 5 bases and J lost 5; bases outside the gene matches: 5. This CDR3 region has 15 residues. DNA of the CDR3: TGTGCCAGCTCAACGGACAGGGTCCATAATTCACCCCTCCACTTT. Amino acids: CASSTDRVHNSPLHF.

The table lists this clone with a few counts. An end of the junction differs from the germline gene, which may be a read error. Different DNA sequences within this sample yield the same CDR3. The chain employs TRBV7-9 and TRBJ1-2; 8 bases agree with TRBD1. CDR3 length: 15 amino acids. Germline V gives CDR1 SEHNR, CDR2 FQNEAQ (reference sequence). CDR3 sequence (DNA): TGTGCCAGCAGCTCCGACAGGGGTCGGGCTGGTGGCTATACCTTC. The encoded protein is CASSSDRGRAGGYTF.

The chain links TRBV12-3 or TRBV12-4 to TRBJ2-3; TRBD2 might be the D (7 bases). With 6 bases removed from V and 1 base from J, the gap between germline ends came to 17 bases. The CDR3 loop spans 16 amino acids. As DNA, the CDR3 is TGTGCCAGCAGCCGGGCCGGGGGGCGTGGCACAGATACGCAGTATTTT. This sequence encodes CASSRAGGRGTDTQYF.

This clone was recorded at least ten times. A much more abundant neighbour one base away suggests this may be a read error. The chain has TRBV2 and TRBJ2-6, with a tentative D call TRBD1 (8 bases). Per the germline V gene, CDR1 is SNHLY and CDR2 is FYNNEI. The CDR3 totals 15 residues. The CDR3 loop reads CAASGTGPGASVLTF. CDR3 nucleotides: TGTGCCGCCAGCGGGACAGGTCCTGGGGCCAGCGTCCTGACTTTC.

This clone was seen more than once but under ten times. At one end, the junction sequence differs from germline, possibly due to a read error. This CDR3 reads CTTSGGLAGGTVELFF. The CDR3 bases are TGTACCACCAGTGGCGGACTAGCGGGGGGGACCGTGGAGCTGTTTTTT. The chain employs TRBV24-1 and TRBJ2-2, with 15 bases lining up with TRBD2. This CDR3 region has 16 residues. Germline CDR1 KGHDR, CDR2 SFDVKD.

This clone was seen at least ten times. The V call is TRBV6-6, the J call TRBJ1-2; a weak D match, TRBD1 (5 bases). Germline V gene lookup returns CDR1 MNHNY and CDR2 SVGAGI (reference sequence). V gave up 2 bases and J gave up 1 base, with 11 bases separating them. The CDR3 loop spans 15 amino acids. CDR3 amino acids: CASSYGGGDNYGYTF. The CDR3 DNA reads as TGTGCCAGCAGTTACGGGGGGGGGGATAACTATGGCTACACCTTC.